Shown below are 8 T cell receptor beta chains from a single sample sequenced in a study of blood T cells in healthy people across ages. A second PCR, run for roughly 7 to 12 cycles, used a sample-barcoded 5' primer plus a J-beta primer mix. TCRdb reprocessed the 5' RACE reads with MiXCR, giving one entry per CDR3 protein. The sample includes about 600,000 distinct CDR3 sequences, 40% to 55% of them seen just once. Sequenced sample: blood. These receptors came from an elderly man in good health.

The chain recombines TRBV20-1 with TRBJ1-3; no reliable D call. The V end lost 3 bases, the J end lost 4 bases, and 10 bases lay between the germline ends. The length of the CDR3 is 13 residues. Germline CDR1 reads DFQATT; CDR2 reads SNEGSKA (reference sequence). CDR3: CSASRGAGNTIYF. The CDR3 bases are TGCAGTGCTAGCCGGGGTGCCGGAAACACCATATATTTT.

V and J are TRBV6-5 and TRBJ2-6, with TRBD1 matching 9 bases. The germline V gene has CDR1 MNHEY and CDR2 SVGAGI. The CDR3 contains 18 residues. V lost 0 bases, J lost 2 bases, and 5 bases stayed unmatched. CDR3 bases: TGTGCCAGCAGTTACTCGGGACAGGGTTCCCCTGGGGCCAACGTCCTGACTTTC. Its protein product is CASSYSGQGSPGANVLTF.

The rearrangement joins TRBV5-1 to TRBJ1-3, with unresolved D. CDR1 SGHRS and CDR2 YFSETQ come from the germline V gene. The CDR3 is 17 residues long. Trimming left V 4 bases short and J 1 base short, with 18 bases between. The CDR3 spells CASSPSPGRLSGNTIYF. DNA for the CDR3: TGCGCCAGCAGCCCAAGCCCAGGAAGACTATCTGGAAACACCATATATTTT.

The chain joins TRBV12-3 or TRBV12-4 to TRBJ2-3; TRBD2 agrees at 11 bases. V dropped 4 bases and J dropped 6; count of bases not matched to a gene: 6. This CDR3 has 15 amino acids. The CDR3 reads CASSSSTSGADTQYF. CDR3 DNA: TGTGCCAGCAGTTCCTCGACTAGCGGGGCGGATACGCAGTATTTT.

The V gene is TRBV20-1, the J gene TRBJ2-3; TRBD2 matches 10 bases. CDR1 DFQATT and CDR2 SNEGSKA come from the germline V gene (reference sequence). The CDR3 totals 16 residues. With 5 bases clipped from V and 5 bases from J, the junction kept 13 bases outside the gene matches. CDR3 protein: CSAPGLAVPGEDTQYF. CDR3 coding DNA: TGCAGTGCTCCAGGACTAGCGGTCCCCGGGGAAGATACGCAGTATTTT.

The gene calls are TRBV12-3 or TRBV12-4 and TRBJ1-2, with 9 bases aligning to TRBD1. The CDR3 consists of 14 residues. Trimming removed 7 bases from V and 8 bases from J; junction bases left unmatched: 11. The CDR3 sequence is CASTERTGARGYTF. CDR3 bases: TGTGCCAGCACTGAAAGGACAGGGGCACGCGGCTACACCTTC.

CDR3 protein: CASSLTSGRTGANVLTF. The CDR3 nucleotides read TGTGCCAGCAGTTTAACTAGCGGGAGGACTGGGGCCAACGTCCTGACTTTC. This sequence joins TRBV27 and TRBJ2-6, with 12 bases that match TRBD2. The V gene's germline CDR1 is MNHEY and CDR2 SMNVEV (reference sequence). Trimming at V came to 2 bases and at J to 2 bases, leaving 1 base not matched to a gene. The CDR3 spans 17 residues.

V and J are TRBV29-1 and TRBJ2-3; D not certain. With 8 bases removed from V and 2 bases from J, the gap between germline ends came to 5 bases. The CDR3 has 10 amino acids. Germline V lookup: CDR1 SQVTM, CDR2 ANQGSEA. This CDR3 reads CSSDTDTQYF. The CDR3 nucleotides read TGCAGCTCTGACACAGATACGCAGTATTTT.